This TCR beta chain was sequenced in a study of chronic HIV infection and antiretroviral therapy. The CDR3 consists of 14 residues. Trimming took 6 bases from V and 0 from J; bases not matched to a gene: 5. CDR1 is SQVTM and CDR2 is ANQGSEA in the germline V gene. TCRdb passed the 5' RACE reads through MiXCR, listing each CDR3 protein once. The sample shows fewer than 40,000 distinct CDR3 sequences, over 7% of them seen only once. Sequencing input: peripheral blood. This TCR was recovered from an adult who had HIV and had not received antiretroviral therapy, or was an uninfected healthy control (not recorded which). The chain employs TRBV29-1 and TRBJ2-7; 10 bases are a match to TRBD2. CDR3 residues: CSVFTSGNSYEQYF. The CDR3 nucleotides read TGCAGCGTCTTCACTAGCGGGAACTCCTACGAGCAGTACTTC.